This TCR beta chain was profiled in a study of T cells after yellow fever vaccination. Study overall: Any fraction with a low cell number was prepared using SMART-Seq v4 Ultra Low Input. Findings and limits, study-wide: One caveat is that FACS-sorted repertoires could contain abundant clonotypes contaminating from the bulk population.

In TCRdb, the 5' RACE reads were re-called with MiXCR into one record per CDR3 protein. Here the sample spans over 250,000 distinct CDR3 sequences, about 4% being singletons. For this clonotype: Its specificity is unknown.

CDR3 length equals 17 residues. V lost 4 bases and J lost 2; bases outside the gene matches: 12. From germline, CDR1 is SGHTA and CDR2 FQGTGA. The sample in question was PBMCs, obtained 5 days after the yellow fever booster vaccination. The receptor was isolated from a man between 18 and 29 years old who received the YFV17D yellow fever vaccine. The rearrangement links TRBV7-3 to TRBJ2-5, with 8 bases lining up with TRBD1. The CDR3 DNA sequence: TGTGCCAGCAGCTCCCACGGCAGGGGGCAAAAACAAGAGACCCAGTACTTC. This gives the protein CASSSHGRGQKQETQYF. Supplemented by reference TRBV7-3 and TRBJ2-5, the full variable domain reads GAGVSQTPSNKVTEKGKYVELRCDPISGHTALYWYRQSLGQGPEFLIYFQGTGAADDSGLPNDRFFAVRPEGSVSTLKIQRTERGDSAVYLCASSSHGRGQKQETQYFGPGTRLLVL.